This T cell receptor (beta chain) is drawn from a study of CD4 T cells in relation to SARS-CoV-2 and coronaviruses. Trimming pared 2 bases from V and 5 bases from J, leaving 20 bases between. The CDR3 sequence is 17 residues long. From germline, CDR1 is MNHEY and CDR2 SVGEGT. Naive and memory CD4+ T cells came from enriched cryopreserved PBMCs. Naive or memory CD4+ cells were cultured 1:1 with T cell-depleted PBMCs plus CEF. Of note for this clone: What it binds is not known.

Survey-level TCR-beta sequencing used DNA from CEF-cultured naive and memory CD4+ T cells. This table comes from immunoSEQ multiplex PCR, and its TCRdb copy is limited to in-frame clones, with some not included. The repertoire has tens of thousands of clones, around 80% of them found once; the top ten carry less than 3.5%. Sequencing was done on a sample of memory CD4+ T cells from PBMCs, cultured in vitro. The chain recombines TRBV6-2 or TRBV6-3 with TRBJ2-3, with D perhaps TRBD1 (7 bases). The origin of this receptor is an adult with COVID-19. The CDR3: CASSYSTRGRGEDTQYF. CDR3 bases: TGTGCCAGCAGTTACAGCACGAGGGGGCGCGGGGAAGATACGCAGTATTTT.